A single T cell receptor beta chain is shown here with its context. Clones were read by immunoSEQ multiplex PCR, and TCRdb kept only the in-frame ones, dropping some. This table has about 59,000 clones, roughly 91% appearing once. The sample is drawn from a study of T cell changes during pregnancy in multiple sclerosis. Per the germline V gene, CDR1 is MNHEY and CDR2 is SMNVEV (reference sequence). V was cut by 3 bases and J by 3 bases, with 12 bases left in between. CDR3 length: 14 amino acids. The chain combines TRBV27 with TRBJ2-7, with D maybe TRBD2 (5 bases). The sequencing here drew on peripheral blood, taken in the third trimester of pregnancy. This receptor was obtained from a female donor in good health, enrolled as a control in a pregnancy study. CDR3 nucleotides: TGTGCCAGCAGTTTTGCGGGCCGGGGCTACGAGCAGTACTTC. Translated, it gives CASSFAGRGYEQYF.